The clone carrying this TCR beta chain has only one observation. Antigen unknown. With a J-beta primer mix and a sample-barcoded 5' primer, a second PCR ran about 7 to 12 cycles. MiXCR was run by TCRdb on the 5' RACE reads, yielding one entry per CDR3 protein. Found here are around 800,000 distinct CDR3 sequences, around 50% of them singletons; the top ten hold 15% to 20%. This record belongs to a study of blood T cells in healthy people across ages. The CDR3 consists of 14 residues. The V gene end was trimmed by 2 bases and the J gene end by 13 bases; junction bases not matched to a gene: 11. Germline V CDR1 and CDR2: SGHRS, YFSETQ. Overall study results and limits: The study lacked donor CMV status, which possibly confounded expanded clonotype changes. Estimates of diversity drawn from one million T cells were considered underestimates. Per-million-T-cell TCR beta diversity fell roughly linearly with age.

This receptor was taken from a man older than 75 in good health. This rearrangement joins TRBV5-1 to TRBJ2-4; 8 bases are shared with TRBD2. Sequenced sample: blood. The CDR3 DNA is TGCGCCAGCAGCTTCGGGACTCCCCCGGGGGGGCAGTACTTC. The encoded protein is CASSFGTPPGGQYF. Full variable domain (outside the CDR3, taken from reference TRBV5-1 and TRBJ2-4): KAGVTQTPRYLIKTRGQQVTLSCSPISGHRSVSWYQQTPGQGLQFLFEYFSETQRNKGNFPGRFSGRQFSNSRSEMNVSTLELGDSALYLCASSFGTPPGGQYFGAGTRLSVL.